The text below deals with one T cell receptor beta chain. These data originate in a study of shared clonotypes between healthy human individuals. The protocol was immunoSEQ multiplex PCR, while the TCRdb copy is restricted to in-frame clones and leaves out a portion. Of over a million clones listed, roughly 96% are singletons. Sequencing used naive CD4+ T cells sorted from blood. The subset denotes: CD45RA+ positively selected. The source of this sequence is a man aged 25 to 40 in good health.

CDR3 region: CASSPGLVGGEAFF. CDR3 DNA sequence: TGCGCCAGCAGCCCGGGCCTAGTCGGCGGTGAAGCTTTCTTT. The rearrangement joins TRBV5-1 to TRBJ1-1, with D unresolved. V was pared by 4 bases and J by 7 bases, with 17 bases between. CDR3 size: 14 residues. Germline V gives CDR1 SGHRS, CDR2 YFSETQ.